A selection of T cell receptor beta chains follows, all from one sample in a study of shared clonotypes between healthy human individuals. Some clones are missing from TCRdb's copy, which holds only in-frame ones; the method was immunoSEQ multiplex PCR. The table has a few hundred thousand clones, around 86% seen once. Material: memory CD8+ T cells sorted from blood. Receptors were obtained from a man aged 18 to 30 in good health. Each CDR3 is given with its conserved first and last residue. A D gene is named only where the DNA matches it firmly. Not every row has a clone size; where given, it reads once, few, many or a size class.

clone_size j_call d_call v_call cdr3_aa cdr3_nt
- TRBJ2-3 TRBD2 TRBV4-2 CASSLGPASGITDTQYF TGTGCCAGCAGCCTCGGACCAGCGAGCGGGATCACAGATACGCAGTATTTT
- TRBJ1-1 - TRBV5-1 CASSLEGKVLEAFF TGCGCCAGCAGCTTGGAAGGAAAGGTTCTCGAAGCTTTCTTT
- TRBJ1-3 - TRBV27 CASTSAGGQSSGNTIYF TGTGCCAGCACCTCGGCCGGGGGGCAGAGCTCTGGAAACACCATATATTTT
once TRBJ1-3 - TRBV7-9 CASSWPGFGNTIYF TGTGCCAGCAGCTGGCCAGGGTTTGGAAACACCATATATTTT
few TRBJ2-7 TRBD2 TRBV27 CASSLIAGGAYEQYF TGTGCCAGCAGTTTAATAGCGGGAGGGGCCTACGAGCAGTACTTC
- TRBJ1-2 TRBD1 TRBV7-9 CASWTGIYGYTF TGTGCCAGCTGGACAGGGATCTATGGCTACACCTTC
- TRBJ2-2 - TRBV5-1 CASSLRGPANTGELFF TGCGCCAGCAGCTTAAGAGGTCCTGCGAACACCGGGGAGCTGTTTTTT
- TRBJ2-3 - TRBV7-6 CASSLAGGSTDTQYF TGTGCCAGCAGCTTAGCGGGGGGAAGCACAGATACGCAGTATTTT
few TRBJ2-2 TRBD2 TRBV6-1 CASSEALLLAGEAGELFF TGTGCCAGCAGTGAAGCGCTATTGTTAGCGGGAGAGGCCGGGGAGCTGTTTTTT
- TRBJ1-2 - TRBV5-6 CASCREDYGYTF TGTGCCAGCTGCAGGGAGGACTATGGCTACACCTTC
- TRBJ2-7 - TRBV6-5 CASSYDGETYEQYF TGTGCCAGCAGTTACGATGGTGAGACCTACGAGCAGTACTTC
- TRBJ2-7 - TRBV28 CASSNLGHSYEQYF TGTGCCAGCAGCAATTTAGGGCATTCCTACGAGCAGTACTTC
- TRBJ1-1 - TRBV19 CASSTAGTVNTEAFF TGTGCCAGTAGTACCGCAGGGACCGTGAACACTGAAGCTTTCTTT
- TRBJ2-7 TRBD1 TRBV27 CASRTGTGVSYEQYF TGTGCCAGCAGAACCGGGACAGGGGTGTCCTACGAGCAGTACTTC
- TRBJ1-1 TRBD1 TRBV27 CASSYAAGGVAFF TGTGCCAGCAGTTACGCGGCAGGGGGCGTCGCTTTCTTT
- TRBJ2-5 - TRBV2 CATQSGSAETQYF TGTGCCACCCAATCGGGCAGCGCGGAGACCCAGTACTTC
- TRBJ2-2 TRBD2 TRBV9 CASSPQSGRASTGELFF TGTGCCAGCAGCCCGCAAAGCGGGAGGGCTTCGACCGGGGAGCTGTTTTTT
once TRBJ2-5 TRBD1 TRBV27 CASSSQDRVETQYF TGTGCCAGCAGTTCACAAGACAGGGTTGAGACCCAGTACTTC
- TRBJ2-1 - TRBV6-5 CASTGSGEQFF TGTGCCAGCACAGGATCCGGTGAGCAGTTCTTC
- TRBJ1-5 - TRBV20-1 CSAREYGFQHF TGCAGTGCTAGAGAGTATGGATTCCAGCATTTT
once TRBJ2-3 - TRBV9 CASSVGPGALGTDTQYF TGTGCCAGCAGCGTAGGCCCGGGAGCGCTTGGCACAGATACGCAGTATTTT
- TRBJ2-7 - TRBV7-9 CASSYPGHGYEQYF TGTGCCAGCAGCTATCCGGGACACGGTTACGAGCAGTACTTC
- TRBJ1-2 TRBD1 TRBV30 CAWTIQGAYGYTF TGTGCCTGGACAATACAGGGGGCCTATGGCTACACCTTC
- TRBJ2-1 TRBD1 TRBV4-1 CASSQDRDRDSYNEQFF TGCGCCAGCAGCCAGGACCGGGACAGGGATTCCTACAATGAGCAGTTCTTC
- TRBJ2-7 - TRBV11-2 CASSFSGYEQYF TGTGCCAGCAGCTTTAGCGGATACGAGCAGTACTTC
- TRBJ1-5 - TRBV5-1 CASSLAAGSQPQHF TGCGCCAGCAGCTTGGCGGCAGGTTCCCAGCCCCAGCATTTT
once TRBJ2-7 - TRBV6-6 CASSYTTGLMPYEQYF TGTGCCAGCAGTTACACTACAGGGCTAATGCCCTACGAGCAGTACTTC
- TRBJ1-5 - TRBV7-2 CASSLRGYSNQPQHF TGTGCCAGCAGCTTAAGGGGATATAGCAATCAGCCCCAGCATTTT
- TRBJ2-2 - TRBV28 CASSLSQGTTGELFF TGTGCCAGCAGTTTATCACAGGGCACTACCGGGGAGCTGTTTTTT
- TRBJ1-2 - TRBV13 CASSWEANYGYTF TGTGCCAGCAGCTGGGAGGCTAACTATGGCTACACCTTC